This record covers a single T cell receptor beta chain. In its sample, this clonotype was seen a few times. Its binding antigen is unknown. Base qualities are missing; no much larger clone stands one base away. V drops 4 bases and J drops 5 bases, leaving 22 bases in between. The CDR3 has 16 amino acids, counting the end cysteine and phenylalanine. Only the CDR3 region is kept as DNA, spanning 48 bases read in frame from base 1. Per the germline V gene, SGHRS is the CDR1 and YFSETQ is the CDR2. The meaning of the sample's time point label: newly diagnosed GD, antithyroid drugs for less than 3 months. For both TCR sequencing and RNA sequencing, RNA was extracted from PBMCs in TRIzol. The diagnosis of Graves' disease was made according to American Thyroid Association guidelines. The patients came from an endocrinology department in Xi'an, China. From each patient, roughly 9 milliliters of peripheral blood was collected into an EDTA anticoagulant tube. Ficoll Paque Plus density gradient separation was used to isolate PBMCs, and no further T cell sorting was performed. An Agilent 2100 Bioanalyzer and agarose gel were used to assess RNA quality, and a NanoDrop 2000 was used to measure RNA concentration.

The library was built by means of multiplex PCR. The sequencing machine was an Illumina HiSeq 4000. TCR beta libraries were built with iRepertoire HTBI primers and Arm-PCR amplification of CDR3 regions. Before sequencing, the PCR products went through gel purification. On the study's bioinformatics: Gene usage analysis of CDR3 amino acid clonotypes relied on the 60 or so TRBV and about 13 TRBJ segments identified across samples. COPE and FqMerger were used to merge filtered high-quality paired reads into contigs. BLAST was used to align contigs to the IMGT TRBV, TRBD and TRBJ reference genes, and CDR3 was defined following IMGT. Clonotypes above 0.1% frequency were classified as highly expanded clones. Repertoire diversity was measured by Shannon entropy, and V-J evenness by the Gini coefficient. A clonotype was considered public if more than one individual shared it. TCRdb reprocessing: public reads trimmed at Q25 with fastp, clones called with MiXCR, in-frame beta chains kept. Every CDR3 protein is listed once, alongside the most common genes and DNA of its rows. The V and J calls, along with clone size, are taken from TCRdb and not from the paper's own processing. The sample includes approximately 560,000 distinct CDR3 sequences, with 16% observed a single time. The biggest ten clones account for more than 10% of the sample.

This entry is derived from a study of regulatory T cells in long-lasting Graves disease (dated by TCRdb to 2020 to 2023). Regarding the study in general: In the newly diagnosed Graves' disease group, patients had been taking antithyroid drugs for less than 3 months. Patients with persistent Graves' disease were compared with patients with newly diagnosed Graves' disease using TCR sequencing and RNA sequencing of peripheral blood. The study was conducted in China and was registered as a clinical trial. A total of roughly 35 samples underwent TCR sequencing: about 13 from persistent and around 20 from newly diagnosed Graves' disease patients.

What the work shows at the level of the full study, not this receptor alone: Sequencing and analysis were limited to the TCR beta chain. Preferential use of TRBV28, TRBJ1-2 and TRBJ2-5 was observed in persistent disease, whereas TRBV20-1 and TRBJ2-1 were favored in newly diagnosed disease. Compared with newly diagnosed patients, patients with persistent Graves' disease had lower TCR Shannon entropy and fewer highly expanded clones, which suggests clonal expansion. The authors noted that the small sample size was a limitation that may lower accuracy. Because the primary lesion, thyroid tissue, could not be accessed, the study looked at peripheral blood alone. Patients with persistent disease shared more public clonotypes (under 3,000) than newly diagnosed patients did (966).

This same sample was also taken into another study, of T cells in Graves' hyperthyroidism and ophthalmopathy. Reported in the second study: Stable Graves' hyperthyroidism was defined as no progression to ophthalmopathy during 18 months of follow-up. Hyperthyroidism patients were aged 18 to 65 years and newly diagnosed, with disease duration of less than 2 months. Exclusion was applied to patients with uncontrolled infections, other autoimmune diseases, pregnancy or lactation. Diagnoses were established on the basis of clinical symptoms, serum thyroxine and TRAb, thyroid ultrasound, and orbital computed tomography. The TCR CDR3 was subjected to a first round of RT-PCR using the HTBI primer set and the Qiagen OneStep RT-PCR kit. Most expanded thyroid clonotypes (frequency above 0.001) were also found in blood, which suggests that blood repertoires may mirror thyroid immune responses. A model built on a 13 V-J signature distinguished ophthalmopathy from stable hyperthyroidism, reaching 85% to 90% sensitivity and around 81% specificity in cross-validation and 80%/75% in testing. During validation, the model predicted progression to ophthalmopathy a median of roughly six months ahead of onset, with almost 71% sensitivity and 72.22% specificity. To identify TCR V-J signatures that set the groups apart, the researchers used a discovery cohort of 90 to 100 patients, made up of under 50 with Graves' ophthalmopathy and 57 with stable Graves' hyperthyroidism. Whether ophthalmopathy could be predicted prospectively was tested in an independent validation cohort made up of under 20 hyperthyroidism patients plus 17 patients who later progressed to ophthalmopathy. The 100 or so discovery patients were divided at random into training and test sets in a 7:3 ratio. The study also compared thyroid tissue and blood T-cell repertoires from more than five Graves' hyperthyroidism patients. After sampling, hyperthyroidism patients received methimazole starting at 30 mg daily, and ophthalmopathy patients received high-dose intravenous methylprednisolone. Libraries were constructed in a second round of multiplex PCR, after which size selection and purification were performed. Libraries were sequenced paired-end with 100 bp reads on an Illumina HiSeq2000. SOAPnuke was used to process the raw data, removing reads that contained adapters or uncalled bases, had a mean Phred below 15, or lacked an exact match to the constant primer or identifier. High-quality paired reads were merged using COPE v1.2.5, and each unique nucleotide sequence was defined as a clonotype. MiTCR v1.1 was used to align the clonotypes against IMGT TRBV, TRBD and TRBJ reference segments. Only V-J combinations with frequency above 0.0001, covering about 99% of repertoires, were analysed. A TCS score was defined as the ratio of F50 (clonal expansion) to E x V (chaos), with BLOSUM62-based TCRdist applied between CDR3 peptides within each V-J. Welch's t-statistics and random forest reduced around 510 V-J features to fewer than 15, which were used in a naive Bayes classifier (R e1071). Sample size was not statistically predetermined, and blinding of investigators to group allocation was not performed. TCR Vbeta CDR3 sequencing of around 130 peripheral blood samples (over 40 ophthalmopathy, 75 hyperthyroidism and some 17 progressor patients) is reported in the paper.

This receptor was identified in a man younger than 35 with Graves disease. Donor details come from another sample of the same person, matched by shared clones. Here the chain combines TRBV5-1 and TRBJ2-7; the D gene could be TRBD1 or TRBD2, each one agreeing over 6 bases. The source material was peripheral blood mononuclear cells (PBMCs), sampled at new diagnosis, from a patient treated with antithyroid drugs. CDR3 region: CASSGGTRGHWDEQYF. The base sequence is TGCGCCAGCAGCGGCGGGACCAGGGGCCATTGGGACGAGCAGTACTTC.